This is a list of T cell receptor beta chains from one sample in a study of Ad26.COV2.S vaccination and SARS-CoV-2 variants. Data came from immunoSEQ multiplex PCR; TCRdb stores just in-frame clones and leaves some out. The sample has around 240,000 clones; 88% are singletons. Sequenced material: peripheral blood, taken in a trial of Ad26.COV2.S vaccine versus placebo. These receptors all stem from a person aged 18 to 65 who received the Ad26.COV2.S COVID-19 vaccine or a placebo. Each CDR3 is given without its conserved first and last residue. Each record gives: D gene, clone size, CDR3 length, V gene, CDR3 protein. The D gene is left open where the match is weak. Rows give clone size only sometimes, using once, few, many, or a class for an expanded clone.

D gene: .
clone size: .
CDR3 length: 11
V gene: TRBV6-4
CDR3 protein: ASSDSPTGELF

D gene: TRBD2
clone size: .
CDR3 length: 16
V gene: TRBV19
CDR3 protein: ASSILSSGLGGPYEQY

D gene: .
clone size: .
CDR3 length: 14
V gene: TRBV7-8
CDR3 protein: ASRMGIRGGMGGYT

D gene: .
clone size: .
CDR3 length: 12
V gene: TRBV5-4
CDR3 protein: ASSLGDGGDTQY

D gene: TRBD1
clone size: .
CDR3 length: 12
V gene: TRBV5-1
CDR3 protein: ASRWRQGNSPLH

D gene: TRBD1
clone size: .
CDR3 length: 12
V gene: TRBV9
CDR3 protein: ASSVATGGYEAF

D gene: .
clone size: .
CDR3 length: 12
V gene: TRBV9
CDR3 protein: ASSVDVREGGYT

D gene: TRBD1
clone size: few
CDR3 length: 11
V gene: TRBV19
CDR3 protein: ASTQGDLGGQF

D gene: .
clone size: .
CDR3 length: 13
V gene: TRBV11-2
CDR3 protein: ASSSGVQGSYEQY

D gene: .
clone size: .
CDR3 length: 10
V gene: TRBV9
CDR3 protein: ASSVGVDTQY

D gene: .
clone size: .
CDR3 length: 13
V gene: TRBV9
CDR3 protein: ASSGRGSNTGELF

D gene: .
clone size: once
CDR3 length: 11
V gene: TRBV20-1
CDR3 protein: SASTVPSYEQY

D gene: .
clone size: .
CDR3 length: 13
V gene: TRBV5-4
CDR3 protein: ASSLSGASTDTQY

D gene: TRBD1
clone size: few
CDR3 length: 12
V gene: TRBV5-4
CDR3 protein: ASSLTGEGYGYT

D gene: .
clone size: .
CDR3 length: 17
V gene: TRBV28
CDR3 protein: ASSFPPEETGSGDYEQY

D gene: .
clone size: .
CDR3 length: 10
V gene: TRBV12-3/TRBV12-4
CDR3 protein: ASSLAQRTQY

D gene: TRBD2
clone size: .
CDR3 length: 16
V gene: TRBV7-8
CDR3 protein: ASSLEGLAGANTGELF

D gene: .
clone size: once
CDR3 length: 14
V gene: TRBV4-3
CDR3 protein: ASRSDRNSYNSPLH

D gene: .
clone size: .
CDR3 length: 11
V gene: TRBV19
CDR3 protein: ASSPGPNYGYT

D gene: .
clone size: .
CDR3 length: 15
V gene: TRBV27
CDR3 protein: ASSQGEWRSSYNEQF

D gene: TRBD1
clone size: .
CDR3 length: 16
V gene: TRBV19
CDR3 protein: ASSFWDRVMWSNQPQH

D gene: .
clone size: few
CDR3 length: 13
V gene: TRBV3-1/TRBV3-2
CDR3 protein: ASSQDPVTTYEQY

D gene: .
clone size: .
CDR3 length: 17
V gene: TRBV7-9
CDR3 protein: ASSLVPRLVAPNTDTQY

D gene: .
clone size: .
CDR3 length: 12
V gene: TRBV5-1
CDR3 protein: ASSGGTRSYEQY

D gene: .
clone size: .
CDR3 length: 13
V gene: TRBV6-6
CDR3 protein: ASSYSGGTNYGYT

D gene: .
clone size: .
CDR3 length: 15
V gene: TRBV7-2
CDR3 protein: ASSLAGSRSVRGTQY

D gene: TRBD1
clone size: .
CDR3 length: 13
V gene: TRBV7-9
CDR3 protein: ASSPGDRVNTEAF

D gene: .
clone size: .
CDR3 length: 12
V gene: TRBV5-4
CDR3 protein: ASSWGELAGEQY

D gene: .
clone size: .
CDR3 length: 13
V gene: TRBV30
CDR3 protein: AWSVWGAVNTEAF

D gene: .
clone size: .
CDR3 length: 14
V gene: TRBV7-3
CDR3 protein: ASSLNPPSQGTEAF

D gene: .
clone size: .
CDR3 length: 12
V gene: TRBV11-3
CDR3 protein: ASSLGSLYNEQF

D gene: .
clone size: .
CDR3 length: 11
V gene: TRBV30
CDR3 protein: AWSDGSNQPQH

D gene: TRBD1
clone size: .
CDR3 length: 13
V gene: TRBV24-1
CDR3 protein: ATSEPGTGADTQY

D gene: .
clone size: .
CDR3 length: 11
V gene: TRBV5-1
CDR3 protein: ASSFPDLRGYT

D gene: .
clone size: .
CDR3 length: 12
V gene: TRBV28
CDR3 protein: ASSLGVALHEQY

D gene: .
clone size: once
CDR3 length: 16
V gene: TRBV3-1/TRBV3-2
CDR3 protein: ASSPISGLTAMNTEAF

D gene: .
clone size: .
CDR3 length: 17
V gene: TRBV7-9
CDR3 protein: ASSPREGRDGKVNYGYT

D gene: .
clone size: .
CDR3 length: 11
V gene: TRBV2
CDR3 protein: ASKVRGAETQY

D gene: TRBD2
clone size: .
CDR3 length: 15
V gene: TRBV9
CDR3 protein: ASSVGTSGQNTGELF

D gene: .
clone size: .
CDR3 length: 14
V gene: TRBV5-4
CDR3 protein: ASSPGGAGRSYEQY

D gene: .
clone size: .
CDR3 length: 12
V gene: TRBV7-9
CDR3 protein: ASSPRQVGEKLF

D gene: .
clone size: .
CDR3 length: 9
V gene: TRBV30
CDR3 protein: AWKGSDGYT

D gene: .
clone size: .
CDR3 length: 13
V gene: TRBV7-2
CDR3 protein: ASSLSQGIGNTIY